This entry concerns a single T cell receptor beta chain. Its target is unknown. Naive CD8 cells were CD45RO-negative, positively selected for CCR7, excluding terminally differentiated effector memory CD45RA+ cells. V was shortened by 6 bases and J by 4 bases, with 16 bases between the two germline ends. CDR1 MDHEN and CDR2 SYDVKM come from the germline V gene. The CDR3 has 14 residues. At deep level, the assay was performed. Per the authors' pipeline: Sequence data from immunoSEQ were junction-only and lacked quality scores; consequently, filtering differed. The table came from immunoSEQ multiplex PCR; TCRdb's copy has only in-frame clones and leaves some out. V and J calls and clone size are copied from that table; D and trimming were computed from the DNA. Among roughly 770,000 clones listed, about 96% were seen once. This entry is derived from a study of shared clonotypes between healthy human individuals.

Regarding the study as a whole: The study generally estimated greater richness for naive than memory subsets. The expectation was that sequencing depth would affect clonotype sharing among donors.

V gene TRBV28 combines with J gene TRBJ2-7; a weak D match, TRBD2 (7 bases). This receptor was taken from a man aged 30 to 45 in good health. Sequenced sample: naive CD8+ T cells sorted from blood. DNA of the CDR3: TGTGCCAGCAGATACCCGAGCGGGACATACGAGCAGTACTTC. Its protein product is CASRYPSGTYEQYF.